Listed below are T cell receptor beta chains from one sample, sequenced in a study of blood T cell repertoires in COVID-19. Assay used: immunoSEQ multiplex PCR; TCRdb lists only in-frame clones, some missing. The sample shows some 200,000 clones, approximately 88% of them seen only once. Sequencing was performed on PBMCs or T cells enriched from blood (not recorded which). These receptors were collected from a man aged 18 to 30 with acute COVID-19. Both conserved end residues are part of each CDR3. A D gene is named only where the DNA matches it firmly. Part of the rows lack a size; the others show once, few, many or a class for expanded clones.

V: TRBV6-2/TRBV6-3
size: -
D: -
J: TRBJ1-1
CDR3: CASSYSIGVNTEAFF
DNA: TGTGCCAGCAGTTACTCGATAGGGGTCAACACTGAAGCTTTCTTT

V: TRBV4-1
size: -
D: TRBD1
J: TRBJ2-2
CDR3: CASSPRQGTGELFF
DNA: TGCGCCAGCAGCCCCAGACAGGGGACCGGGGAGCTGTTTTTT

V: TRBV2
size: -
D: -
J: TRBJ2-2
CDR3: CASSDERMHTGELFF
DNA: TGTGCCAGCAGTGACGAGAGAATGCACACCGGGGAGCTGTTTTTT

V: TRBV19
size: -
D: -
J: TRBJ1-1
CDR3: CASSLARNTEAFF
DNA: TGTGCCAGTAGTCTCGCCAGGAACACTGAAGCTTTCTTT

V: TRBV7-7
size: -
D: -
J: TRBJ1-1
CDR3: CASSRAVGGEAFF
DNA: TGTGCTAGCAGCCGGGCCGTCGGGGGTGAAGCTTTCTTT

V: TRBV19
size: -
D: TRBD2
J: TRBJ2-1
CDR3: CASMGRESSYNEQFF
DNA: TGTGCCAGTATGGGGCGGGAGAGCTCCTACAATGAGCAGTTCTTC

V: TRBV5-5
size: -
D: -
J: TRBJ2-3
CDR3: CASSLTPYSSTDTQYF
DNA: TGTGCCAGCAGCCTGACTCCCTACTCTAGCACAGATACGCAGTATTTT

V: TRBV3-1/TRBV3-2
size: -
D: -
J: TRBJ1-4
CDR3: CASSQAAGEKLFF
DNA: TGTGCCAGCAGCCAAGCAGCGGGAGAAAAACTGTTTTTT

V: TRBV4-1
size: -
D: TRBD1
J: TRBJ2-2
CDR3: CASSQEIRQGASGELFF
DNA: TGCGCCAGCAGCCAAGAAATCCGGCAGGGGGCCTCCGGGGAGCTGTTTTTT

V: TRBV24-1
size: -
D: -
J: TRBJ2-5
CDR3: CATSDWRGETQYF
DNA: TGTGCCACCAGTGATTGGCGGGGAGAGACCCAGTACTTC

V: TRBV27
size: -
D: TRBD1
J: TRBJ2-1
CDR3: CASREGALENPYNEQFF
DNA: TGTGCCAGCCGAGAGGGGGCGTTAGAAAACCCCTACAATGAGCAGTTCTTC

V: TRBV27
size: -
D: -
J: TRBJ2-1
CDR3: CASRTQEYNEQFF
DNA: TGTGCCAGCAGAACACAGGAATACAATGAGCAGTTCTTC

V: TRBV3-1/TRBV3-2
size: -
D: TRBD2
J: TRBJ2-2
CDR3: CASSQEGLAGVGTGELFF
DNA: TGTGCCAGCAGCCAAGAGGGACTAGCGGGAGTTGGCACCGGGGAGCTGTTTTTT

V: TRBV7-2
size: -
D: -
J: TRBJ2-1
CDR3: CASGGPYNEQFF
DNA: TGTGCCAGCGGGGGCCCCTACAATGAGCAGTTCTTC

V: TRBV3-1/TRBV3-2
size: -
D: -
J: TRBJ1-5
CDR3: CASSQDVQQNQPQHF
DNA: TGTGCCAGCAGCCAAGATGTACAGCAAAATCAGCCCCAGCATTTT

V: TRBV7-9
size: -
D: TRBD2
J: TRBJ2-3
CDR3: CASSLGGLAGVTDTQYF
DNA: TGTGCCAGCAGCTTAGGGGGACTAGCGGGAGTCACAGATACGCAGTATTTT

V: TRBV27
size: -
D: TRBD2
J: TRBJ2-3
CDR3: CASRQTGGLAGDTQYF
DNA: TGTGCCAGCAGGCAAACAGGGGGACTAGCGGGAGATACGCAGTATTTT

V: TRBV5-1
size: -
D: -
J: TRBJ2-7
CDR3: CASNPSSGVTYEQYF
DNA: TGCGCCAGCAACCCAAGCTCAGGGGTCACCTACGAGCAGTACTTC

V: TRBV10-2
size: -
D: -
J: TRBJ2-1
CDR3: CASLDLSLTTGNEQFF
DNA: TGCGCCAGCCTTGATCTTAGCCTCACAACGGGGAATGAGCAGTTCTTC

V: TRBV29-1
size: few
D: -
J: TRBJ1-5
CDR3: CSVEQAPGQPQHF
DNA: TGCAGCGTCGAACAGGCCCCAGGGCAGCCCCAGCATTTT

V: TRBV27
size: -
D: -
J: TRBJ2-6
CDR3: CASSLRVASSGANVLTF
DNA: TGTGCCAGCAGTCTCCGGGTCGCGAGCTCTGGGGCCAACGTCCTGACTTTC

V: TRBV12-3/TRBV12-4
size: -
D: -
J: TRBJ1-2
CDR3: CASSSGWSRGYTF
DNA: TGTGCCAGCAGTTCGGGGTGGAGCCGCGGCTACACCTTC

V: TRBV7-9
size: -
D: TRBD1
J: TRBJ2-7
CDR3: CASSTPGQAPYEQYF
DNA: TGTGCCAGCAGCACACCGGGACAGGCTCCCTACGAGCAGTACTTC

V: TRBV9
size: -
D: -
J: TRBJ2-1
CDR3: CASSLPGTEDEQFF
DNA: TGTGCCAGCAGCCTACCGGGAACAGAGGATGAGCAGTTCTTC

V: TRBV5-1
size: -
D: -
J: TRBJ1-6
CDR3: CASSLGSQGSSPLHF
DNA: TGCGCCAGCAGCTTGGGGTCGCAGGGTAGCTCACCCCTCCACTTT

V: TRBV10-3
size: -
D: TRBD1
J: TRBJ2-5
CDR3: CAIKGGQGQQETQYF
DNA: TGTGCCATCAAGGGCGGACAGGGCCAACAAGAGACCCAGTACTTC

V: TRBV28
size: -
D: -
J: TRBJ1-2
CDR3: CASSKRDRPYGYTF
DNA: TGTGCCAGCAGTAAGCGGGACCGGCCATATGGCTACACCTTC

V: TRBV29-1
size: -
D: TRBD2
J: TRBJ2-1
CDR3: CSVGGTSGRGGYNEQFF
DNA: TGCAGCGTTGGGGGAACTAGCGGGAGAGGGGGATACAATGAGCAGTTCTTC

V: TRBV15
size: -
D: -
J: TRBJ1-5
CDR3: CATSRDELGNNQPQHF
DNA: TGTGCCACCAGCAGAGACGAGCTCGGGAATAATCAGCCCCAGCATTTT

V: TRBV4-1
size: -
D: -
J: TRBJ2-7
CDR3: CASSQEGGNYEQYF
DNA: TGCGCCAGCAGCCAAGAGGGGGGAAACTACGAGCAGTACTTC

V: TRBV7-9
size: once
D: TRBD2
J: TRBJ2-1
CDR3: CASSTPSAGEDEQFF
DNA: TGTGCCAGCAGCACCCCCTCAGCGGGGGAGGATGAGCAGTTCTTC

V: TRBV6-2/TRBV6-3
size: -
D: TRBD2
J: TRBJ2-3
CDR3: CASSYGGSGRLDTQYF
DNA: TGTGCCAGCAGTTACGGGGGTAGCGGGAGATTGGATACGCAGTATTTT

V: TRBV27
size: -
D: TRBD1
J: TRBJ1-4
CDR3: CASSGWGRGDEKLFF
DNA: TGTGCCAGCAGTGGTTGGGGCAGGGGGGATGAAAAACTGTTTTTT

V: TRBV9
size: -
D: TRBD2
J: TRBJ2-7
CDR3: CASSGAGGAVYEQYF
DNA: TGTGCCAGCAGCGGAGCGGGGGGCGCAGTCTACGAGCAGTACTTC

V: TRBV6-5
size: -
D: -
J: TRBJ2-7
CDR3: CASSYSPAAVTYF
DNA: TGTGCCAGCAGTTACTCTCCGGCGGCGGTGACGTACTTC

V: TRBV10-3
size: -
D: -
J: TRBJ2-6
CDR3: CAISDQTDRGSGANVLTF
DNA: TGTGCCATCAGTGATCAAACGGACAGAGGCTCTGGGGCCAACGTCCTGACTTTC

V: TRBV27
size: -
D: -
J: TRBJ2-1
CDR3: CASSLGRVMANEQFF
DNA: TGTGCCAGCAGTTTAGGCAGGGTAATGGCGAATGAGCAGTTCTTC

V: TRBV4-1
size: -
D: -
J: TRBJ2-5
CDR3: CASSSGPSNKTQYF
DNA: TGCGCCAGCAGCTCAGGGCCGTCGAATAAGACCCAGTACTTC

V: TRBV6-5
size: -
D: TRBD1
J: TRBJ1-3
CDR3: CASSYGQGGSGNTIYF
DNA: TGTGCCAGCAGTTACGGACAGGGTGGGTCTGGAAACACCATATATTTT

V: TRBV28
size: -
D: TRBD1
J: TRBJ2-5
CDR3: CASSVGQAQYF
DNA: TGTGCCAGCAGCGTGGGACAGGCCCAGTACTTC

V: TRBV5-1
size: -
D: TRBD1
J: TRBJ2-7
CDR3: CASSLGTVKALSYEQYF
DNA: TGCGCCAGCAGCTTAGGGACAGTAAAAGCTTTATCCTACGAGCAGTACTTC

V: TRBV19
size: -
D: -
J: TRBJ1-5
CDR3: CATATGYQPQHF
DNA: TGTGCCACAGCGACGGGTTATCAGCCCCAGCATTTT

V: TRBV7-9
size: -
D: -
J: TRBJ2-7
CDR3: CASSWGGQTYEQYF
DNA: TGTGCCAGCAGCTGGGGCGGTCAAACCTACGAGCAGTACTTC

V: TRBV7-6
size: -
D: TRBD1
J: TRBJ1-5
CDR3: CASSLTRTGSNQPQHF
DNA: TGTGCCAGCAGCTTGACAAGGACAGGCAGCAATCAGCCCCAGCATTTT

V: TRBV4-2
size: -
D: -
J: TRBJ2-7
CDR3: CASSQEQGSSYEQYF
DNA: TGTGCCAGCAGCCAAGAACAGGGCAGCTCCTACGAGCAGTACTTC

V: TRBV7-2
size: -
D: TRBD1
J: TRBJ1-5
CDR3: CASSFTGVNQPQHF
DNA: TGTGCCAGCAGCTTTACAGGGGTCAATCAGCCCCAGCATTTT

V: TRBV5-6
size: -
D: TRBD2
J: TRBJ2-1
CDR3: CASSPTSGNNEQFF
DNA: TGTGCCAGCAGCCCGACTAGCGGAAACAATGAGCAGTTCTTC

V: TRBV7-9
size: once
D: TRBD1
J: TRBJ2-3
CDR3: CASSLTGRDTQYF
DNA: TGTGCCAGCAGCTTGACAGGGAGAGATACGCAGTATTTT

V: TRBV2
size: -
D: TRBD1
J: TRBJ1-1
CDR3: CARRTGVGAFF
DNA: TGTGCCAGGAGGACAGGGGTCGGGGCTTTCTTT

V: TRBV7-9
size: -
D: -
J: TRBJ1-2
CDR3: CASTLSRTTTKDGYTF
DNA: TGTGCCAGCACCCTGTCGAGGACAACCACTAAGGATGGCTACACCTTC

V: TRBV28
size: -
D: TRBD1
J: TRBJ1-5
CDR3: CASRIDRGPYQPQHF
DNA: TGTGCCAGCAGAATTGACAGGGGCCCTTATCAGCCCCAGCATTTT

V: TRBV28
size: -
D: TRBD1
J: TRBJ1-6
CDR3: CASSSGQGNSPLHF
DNA: TGTGCCAGCAGTTCGGGACAGGGGAATTCACCCCTCCACTTT

V: TRBV19
size: -
D: -
J: TRBJ1-1
CDR3: CASSIGVMNTEAFF
DNA: TGTGCCAGTAGTATAGGCGTGATGAACACTGAAGCTTTCTTT

V: TRBV2
size: once
D: TRBD1
J: TRBJ2-2
CDR3: CASSATGGHTGELFF
DNA: TGTGCCAGCAGTGCGACAGGGGGCCACACCGGGGAGCTGTTTTTT

V: TRBV19
size: -
D: -
J: TRBJ2-5
CDR3: CASSIGSAGETQYF
DNA: TGTGCCAGTAGTATTGGTAGCGCGGGGGAGACCCAGTACTTC

V: TRBV28
size: -
D: -
J: TRBJ1-3
CDR3: CASSSGKASGNTIYF
DNA: TGTGCCAGCAGTTCCGGCAAAGCGAGTGGAAACACCATATATTTT

V: TRBV5-4
size: -
D: -
J: TRBJ2-2
CDR3: CASSLRGYTGELFF
DNA: TGTGCCAGCAGCCTTAGAGGGTACACCGGGGAGCTGTTTTTT

V: TRBV3-1/TRBV3-2
size: once
D: -
J: TRBJ1-2
CDR3: CASSQDVTTNYGYTF
DNA: TGTGCCAGCAGCCAAGATGTCACAACTAACTATGGCTACACCTTC

V: TRBV19
size: -
D: TRBD2
J: TRBJ2-2
CDR3: CASTPRASGTNTGELFF
DNA: TGTGCCAGTACCCCACGGGCTAGCGGGACGAACACCGGGGAGCTGTTTTTT